This is a list of T cell receptor beta chains from one sample in a study of post-analysis software for immune sequencing data. One entry per CDR3 protein results from TCRdb running MiXCR on the PCR reads. Of about 760,000 distinct CDR3 sequences in the sample, 30% were seen once. The sequencing input was blood. These receptors were taken from a girl aged 10 to 17 with multiple sclerosis. Each CDR3 is given with its conserved first and last residue. The D gene is left open where the match is weak. Clone size is stated in some rows and not others, as once, few, many or a class when expanded.

size	J	length	V	D	CDR3	DNA
NA	TRBJ2-3	12	TRBV20-1	TRBD2	CSASIGGDTQYF	TGCAGTGCTTCTATCGGGGGGGATACGCAGTATTTT
NA	TRBJ1-2	17	TRBV7-2	TRBD1	CASSLQGAVTFRDGYTF	TGTGCCAGCAGCTTGCAGGGGGCAGTCACCTTTAGGGATGGCTACACCTTC
NA	TRBJ2-1	14	TRBV20-1	NA	CSAAPPRELNEQFF	TGCAGTGCCGCCCCCCCCCGGGAGCTCAATGAGCAGTTCTTC
NA	TRBJ1-1	15	TRBV28	TRBD1	CASSPPGTVNTEAFF	TGTGCCAGCAGTCCCCCCGGGACAGTGAACACTGAAGCTTTCTTT
few	TRBJ1-2	13	TRBV10-3	NA	CAISVKGSGGYTF	TGTGCCATCAGTGTTAAGGGGAGTGGTGGCTACACCTTC
few	TRBJ2-1	15	TRBV12-5	NA	CASATGRGSYNEQFF	TGTGCTAGTGCCACGGGGCGGGGCTCCTACAATGAGCAGTTCTTC
NA	TRBJ1-2	15	TRBV5-1	TRBD1	CASSLGFAGQGGYTF	TGCGCCAGCAGCTTGGGTTTTGCCGGACAGGGCGGCTACACCTTC
many	TRBJ2-6	15	TRBV10-3	TRBD1	CAIRDRGSGANVLTF	TGTGCCATCCGGGACAGGGGGTCTGGGGCCAACGTCCTGACTTTC
few	TRBJ2-1	16	TRBV20-1	TRBD2	CSARVGWASGYNEQFF	TGCAGTGCTAGAGTTGGGTGGGCTAGCGGGTACAATGAGCAGTTCTTC
NA	TRBJ1-2	12	TRBV10-3	NA	CVISVDSYGYTF	TGTGTCATCAGTGTTGACAGCTATGGCTACACCTTC
many	TRBJ2-1	16	TRBV29-1	TRBD2	CSGLELAGTSYNEQFF	TGCAGCGGATTGGAACTAGCGGGAACATCCTACAATGAGCAGTTCTTC
NA	TRBJ1-5	13	TRBV6-2/TRBV6-3	NA	CASNVKGDSPQHF	TGTGCCAGCAACGTCAAGGGGGATTCGCCCCAGCATTTT
few	TRBJ2-5	12	TRBV29-1	NA	CSVAQEQGTQYF	TGCAGCGTTGCCCAGGAACAAGGGACCCAGTACTTC
NA	TRBJ2-3	17	TRBV5-1	NA	CASSSIGVRGSTDTQYF	TGCGCCAGCAGCTCGATAGGGGTAAGAGGATCCACAGATACGCAGTATTTT
NA	TRBJ1-2	14	TRBV27	NA	CASRLGVKANGYAF	TGTGCCAGCAGATTAGGGGTGAAGGCGAATGGCTACGCCTTC
NA	TRBJ1-2	14	TRBV5-1	NA	CASSFDSRKRGYTF	TGCGCCAGCAGCTTTGACAGCCGAAAGAGGGGCTACACCTTC
few	TRBJ2-6	14	TRBV24-1	NA	CATSRASGANVLTF	TGTGCCACCAGCAGGGCGTCTGGGGCCAACGTCCTGACTTTC
NA	TRBJ1-1	14	TRBV5-4	NA	CASSPHPRNTEAFF	TGTGCCAGCAGCCCCCACCCCAGGAACACTGAAGCTTTCTTT
NA	TRBJ1-5	14	TRBV6-6	TRBD1	CASSRDRGYQPQHF	TGTGCCAGCAGCCGGGACAGGGGATATCAGCCCCAGCATTTT
NA	TRBJ2-3	12	TRBV4-3	NA	CASSQSSDTQYF	TGCGCCAGCAGCCAAAGTTCCGATACGCAGTATTTT
NA	TRBJ2-7	13	TRBV6-6	NA	CATRKTRFSEQYF	TGTGCCACCAGAAAGACCCGTTTCTCCGAGCAGTACTTC
NA	TRBJ2-1	17	TRBV29-1	TRBD2	CSVDRGGTGRIFNEQFF	TGCAGCGTTGACCGCGGGGGGACCGGACGGATTTTTAATGAGCAGTTCTTC
NA	TRBJ1-1	15	TRBV7-2	NA	CASSLGGTHSTEAFF	TGTGCCAGCAGCTTAGGGGGGACACATTCAACCGAAGCTTTCTTT
few	TRBJ2-3	15	TRBV24-1	NA	CATSDFASSTDTQYF	TGTGCCACCAGTGATTTTGCGTCTAGCACAGATACGCAGTATTTT
few	TRBJ2-1	14	TRBV20-1	TRBD2	CSAPLRGDYNEQFF	TGCAGTGCCCCCCTGCGGGGGGACTACAATGAGCAGTTCTTC
NA	TRBJ2-3	13	TRBV10-1	NA	CTSRPSGTDTQYF	TGCACCAGCAGGCCCTCTGGGACAGATACGCAGTATTTT
few	TRBJ2-1	15	TRBV9	TRBD2	CASSVLAGGYGEQFF	TGTGCCAGCAGCGTACTAGCGGGGGGGTACGGTGAGCAGTTCTTC
many	TRBJ2-3	15	TRBV27	TRBD1	CASSPSGTGIALQYF	TGTGCCAGCAGCCCTTCCGGGACAGGGATCGCCCTACAGTATTTT
NA	TRBJ2-5	16	TRBV5-1	NA	CASSLFPGTSKEAQYF	TGCGCCAGCAGCTTGTTCCCCGGGACCTCTAAAGAGGCCCAGTACTTC
NA	TRBJ2-1	15	TRBV9	TRBD2	CASSGTSGEGNEQFF	TGTGCCAGCAGTGGGACTAGCGGAGAGGGCAATGAGCAGTTCTTC
few	TRBJ1-2	14	TRBV20-1	NA	CSAHPGMANYGYTF	TGCAGTGCTCACCCCGGGATGGCTAACTATGGCTACACCTTC
many	TRBJ2-7	12	TRBV29-1	NA	CSVEGRSYEQYF	TGCAGCGTTGAGGGCCGCTCCTACGAGCAGTACTTC
few	TRBJ2-1	16	TRBV7-2	NA	CASSLARTTASNEQFF	TGTGCCAGCAGCTTAGCACGGACGACAGCAAGCAATGAGCAGTTCTTC
NA	TRBJ2-1	13	TRBV2	NA	CATQGTPYNEQFF	TGTGCCACCCAGGGGACGCCCTACAATGAGCAGTTCTTC
NA	TRBJ2-2	15	TRBV20-1	NA	CSAPSWESNTGELFF	TGCAGTGCGCCCTCGTGGGAGTCGAACACCGGGGAGCTGTTTTTT
few	TRBJ2-5	16	TRBV20-1	TRBD2	CSASRLAGGPVETQYF	TGCAGTGCTTCCCGACTAGCGGGAGGTCCAGTGGAGACCCAGTACTTC
NA	TRBJ2-7	13	TRBV20-1	NA	CSATRDNGYEQYF	TGCAGTGCTACTAGGGACAATGGGTACGAGCAGTACTTC
NA	TRBJ2-5	15	TRBV6-2/TRBV6-3	TRBD2	CASSPGTTLRGTQYF	TGTGCCAGCAGTCCCGGGACTACCCTTCGTGGGACCCAGTACTTC
NA	TRBJ2-3	14	TRBV12-3/TRBV12-4	NA	CASSRGADTDTQYF	TGTGCCAGCAGCCGGGGGGCGGACACAGATACGCAGTATTTT
few	TRBJ2-1	16	TRBV20-1	TRBD1	CSARDPGRGPYNEQFF	TGCAGTGCTAGAGACCCAGGCAGGGGGCCTTACAATGAGCAGTTCTTC
NA	TRBJ2-1	16	TRBV5-1	NA	CASSMVSGALGNEQFF	TGCGCCAGCAGCATGGTCTCGGGGGCGTTGGGCAATGAGCAGTTCTTC
NA	TRBJ1-5	12	TRBV3-1	NA	CASSQGRQPQHF	TGTGCCAGCAGCCAAGGTAGGCAGCCCCAGCATTTT
few	TRBJ2-3	14	TRBV28	NA	CASSLWGRPDTQYF	TGTGCCAGCAGTTTATGGGGTAGGCCAGATACGCAGTATTTT
NA	TRBJ2-7	14	TRBV2	NA	CASSKRAAPYEQYF	TGTGCCAGCAGTAAAAGGGCGGCCCCCTACGAGCAGTACTTC
NA	TRBJ2-1	15	TRBV5-1	TRBD2	CASSTAGGEYNEQFF	TGCGCCAGCAGTACAGCCGGGGGGGAGTACAATGAGCAGTTCTTC